These T cell receptor beta chains were read from a single sample in a study of T-cell memory formation after mild COVID-19. Each CDR3 protein gets one entry after TCRdb re-called the 5' RACE reads with MiXCR. The data show fewer than 50,000 distinct CDR3 sequences, under 7.5% seen once. The source material was PBMCs or a T cell subset sorted from them (not recorded which). The receptors shown here come from a man in his late teens or twenties who had mild COVID-19 (a few samples of this study predate the infection). Cell type and time point are not known. CDR3s include the opening cysteine and the closing phenylalanine or tryptophan. Fields, in order: D gene, clone size, V gene, CDR3 protein. The D gene is left open where the match is weak. Only some rows state a clone size, as once, few, many or a class for expanded clones.

TRBD1	NA	TRBV5-1	CASSWGQELNTEAFF
TRBD1	many	TRBV7-9	CASSTSRDSWFQQYF
NA	many	TRBV7-9	CASSRVPQETQYF
TRBD1	many	TRBV24-1	CATSKGQGPHTQYF
NA	many	TRBV20-1	CSARLRGPDNNEQFF
TRBD1	few	TRBV5-1	CASSRDSGNTEAFF
TRBD2	few	TRBV6-4	CASSEFAGGRYNEQFF
NA	NA	TRBV20-1	CSARRILRDTEAFF
NA	few	TRBV20-1	CSARAYEQYF
NA	NA	TRBV29-1	CSVGGQAETQYF
NA	few	TRBV12-3/TRBV12-4	CASSRGGSINQPQHF
NA	few	TRBV7-7	CASSPQRQETQYF
NA	few	TRBV7-3	CASSLNSQTVAGELFF
TRBD2	few	TRBV5-1	CASSLALGGTTDTQYF
NA	many	TRBV6-5	CASSFAPGRTNTEAFF
NA	few	TRBV11-2	CASSPRYEQYF
NA	few	TRBV2	CASSVRKGTNTEAFF
NA	few	TRBV6-2/TRBV6-3	CASSSGITQYF
TRBD2	NA	TRBV4-1	CASSHRLAGYQETQYF
TRBD1	NA	TRBV28	CASRTQGADTQYF
TRBD2	few	TRBV12-3/TRBV12-4	CASSLSGGAGEQYF
NA	few	TRBV25-1	CATAGGRGWNEKLFF